The 2 T cell receptor beta chains in this list originate from one sample, sequenced in a study of shared clonotypes between healthy human individuals. This table comes from immunoSEQ multiplex PCR, and its TCRdb copy is limited to in-frame clones, with some not included. The sample carries 2 million to 3 million clones, approximately 93% recorded once. Sequencing used naive CD4+ T cells from PBMCs. The subset is: CD45RA+ positively selected. These receptors were obtained from a man aged 18 to 35 in good health. Some clones in this sample may be carry-over from other donors' samples.

CDR3 protein: CASSYRTSGYEQYF. As DNA, the CDR3 is TGTGCCAGCAGTTACCGGACTAGCGGATACGAGCAGTACTTC. The genes are TRBV6-5 and TRBJ2-7, with TRBD2 matching over 10 bases. Germline loops: CDR1 MNHEY, CDR2 SVGAGI. V lost 2 bases and J lost 4; bases outside the gene matches: 2. The length of the CDR3 is 14 residues.

In regard to this clone: Other DNA sequences in this specimen translate into the identical CDR3. CDR3 sequence (DNA): TGTGCCAGCAGCTTAACGGCTAACTATGGCTACACCTTC. This encodes CASSLTANYGYTF. This chain joins TRBV7-2 and TRBJ1-2; D is unresolved. This CDR3 has 13 residues. V lost 2 bases to trimming and J lost 0 bases, with 4 bases between them. Germline V gene sequence: CDR1 SGHTA, CDR2 FQGNSA.